The source of this T cell receptor (beta chain) is a study of PD-L1 blockade in urothelial cancer (dated by TCRdb to the late 2010s). Turning to the overall study: Therapy was started at some point between 2014 and 2016 for all patients, and atezolizumab 1,200 mg was administered intravenously every 3 weeks. About 85% of the 29 patients were identified as males with urothelial cancer of bladder origin, and a prior smoking history was reported by 18 of 29 patients. Patients had an ECOG performance status of 0 or 1 and had received between 0 and 3 prior chemotherapy regimens. Blood samples were analyzed at 3 weeks after treatment start (second dose) and at 6 weeks after treatment start. A median of roughly 140,000 T cells and 80,000 or so unique TCRs was obtained from blood samples, and a median clonality of around 0.08 was observed. The study, an exploratory multi-omic analysis, examined somatic, immune and clinical correlates of response to PD-L1 blockade with atezolizumab in urothelial cancer. Pretreatment tumor samples and matched peripheral blood, collected serially before and after atezolizumab treatment, underwent TCR sequencing. Durable clinical benefit meant progression-free survival longer than 6 months, and TCR features were also tested against progression-free and overall survival. In the same patients who had TCR sequencing, pretreatment tumors also underwent whole exome sequencing and RNA sequencing. Durable clinical benefit was achieved by nine patients but not by the remaining 20. Under 30 patients had pretreatment blood TCR-seq, some 25 had at least one posttreatment blood collection, and some 25 had tumor TCR-seq. General conclusions and limits of the study: Patients with durable benefit showed greater expansion of tumor-associated TCR clones in peripheral blood 3 weeks after starting treatment (n = 22, p = 0.022). A pretreatment peripheral blood TCR clonality below the median was linked to improved progression-free and overall survival. Small sample size (n ≈ 28) and many exploratory analyses mean the results are intended to be hypothesis-generating.

Synthetic TCR analog templates were spiked into each PCR so that absolute template abundance could be estimated from read counts. TCRbeta CDR3 regions were amplified from genomic DNA with bias-controlled V and J gene primers using the immunoSEQ assay. Sequencing of rearranged TCRbeta segments was performed at approximately 20X coverage. As for the original processing: Sequencing errors were corrected by clustering and CDR3s were annotated against IMGT to assign V, D and J genes. Only productive TCRbeta rearrangements were used in downstream analyses, excluding out-of-frame or stop-codon sequences. To compute clonality, Shannon entropy was normalized by the log of the number of unique productive sequences and then subtracted from one. Clones differing between time points or between blood and tumor were identified by Fisher's exact test with Benjamini-Hochberg correction at adjusted p below 0.01. Held by TCRdb, this immuneACCESS table contains in-frame sequences only and omits some clones. Under half of the omission traces to an unresolved V gene where checked; the cause of the rest is unknown. The DNA was the basis for D and trimming; V, J and clone size are from that table. In all, the sample holds about 37,000 clones, and 70% to 85% of those were seen once. The ten largest clones capture more than 15% of the sample.

A total of about 31 patients with locally advanced or metastatic urothelial carcinoma, treated at Memorial Sloan Kettering on a trial protocol, made up the cohort. Peripheral blood mononuclear cells were collected pretreatment and during treatment, with between 1 and 8 total time points obtained per patient. The Qiagen DNeasy Blood extraction kit was used to purify genomic DNA from total PBMCs and tumor samples. PBMCs were collected pretreatment and during treatment, and were isolated and stored as previously described. About this clone itself: No antigen is known for it. No quality values exist for individual bases; no much larger clone is one base distant.

The sequencing used PBMCs, collected around atezolizumab (anti-PD-L1) treatment. The origin of this receptor is a man aged 60 to 69 with urothelial cancer.

Here is the DNA: TGTGCCAGCAGTGCGGAGGGGGCCGGAGATGAGCAGTTCTTC. This is translated as CASSAEGAGDEQFF. Recombination joined TRBV2 with TRBJ2-1; 7 matching bases give a weak D call of TRBD1. Per the germline V gene, SNHLY is the CDR1 and FYNNEI is the CDR2. V gives up 4 bases and J gives up 8 bases, and the segment between their germline ends measures 15 bases. There are 14 amino acids in the CDR3, from cysteine to phenylalanine inclusive. Of all the DNA, just the CDR3 is kept, 42 bases in frame from base 1.